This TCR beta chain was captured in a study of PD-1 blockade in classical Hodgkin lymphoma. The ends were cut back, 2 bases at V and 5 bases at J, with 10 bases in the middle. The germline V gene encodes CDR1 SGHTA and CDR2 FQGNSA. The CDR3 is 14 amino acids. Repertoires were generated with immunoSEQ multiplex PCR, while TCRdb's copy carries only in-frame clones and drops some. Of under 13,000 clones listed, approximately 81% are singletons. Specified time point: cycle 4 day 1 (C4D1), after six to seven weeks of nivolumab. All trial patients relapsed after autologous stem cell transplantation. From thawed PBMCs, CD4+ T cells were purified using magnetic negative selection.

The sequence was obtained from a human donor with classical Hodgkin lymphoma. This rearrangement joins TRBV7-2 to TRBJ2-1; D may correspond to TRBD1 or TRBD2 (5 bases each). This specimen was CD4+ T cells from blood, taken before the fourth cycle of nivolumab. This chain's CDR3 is CASSLRGPNNEQFF. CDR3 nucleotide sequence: TGTGCCAGCAGCTTAAGGGGACCCAACAATGAGCAGTTCTTC.